The clone carrying this TCR beta chain was found once. The data belong to a study of blood T cell repertoires in COVID-19. For the study at large: T cells, B-cell-depleted T cells, or PBMCs provided the cDNA or gDNA that served as material.

The CDR3 consists of 15 residues. CDR1 LGHNT and CDR2 FRNRAP come from the germline V gene. J lost 6 bases, V lost 0 bases, and 6 bases had no gene match. In the authors' methods: Cell counts per sample came from amplifying reference gene primers. The data were produced by immunoSEQ multiplex PCR, yet TCRdb's version contains in-frame clones alone and is incomplete. The V and J calls and clone size come from that table; D and trimming were worked out from the DNA. The data show almost 400,000 clones, 85% to 90% seen once. The source material was PBMCs or T cells enriched from blood (not recorded which). The rearrangement joins TRBV12-5 to TRBJ1-2; TRBD1 matches at 8 bases. This TCR was sampled from a woman aged 30 to 39 who had recovered from COVID-19. The CDR3 bases are TGTGCTAGTGGTTTGGTACGAGGCAGGGGGCATGGCTACACCTTC. The encoded protein is CASGLVRGRGHGYTF. Using reference TRBV12-5 and TRBJ1-2 for the parts outside the CDR3, the full variable domain is DARVTQTPRHKVTEMGQEVTMRCQPILGHNTVFWYRQTMMQGLELLAYFRNRAPLDDSGMPKDRFSAEMPDATLATLKIQPSEPRDSAVYFCASGLVRGRGHGYTFGSGTRLTVV.